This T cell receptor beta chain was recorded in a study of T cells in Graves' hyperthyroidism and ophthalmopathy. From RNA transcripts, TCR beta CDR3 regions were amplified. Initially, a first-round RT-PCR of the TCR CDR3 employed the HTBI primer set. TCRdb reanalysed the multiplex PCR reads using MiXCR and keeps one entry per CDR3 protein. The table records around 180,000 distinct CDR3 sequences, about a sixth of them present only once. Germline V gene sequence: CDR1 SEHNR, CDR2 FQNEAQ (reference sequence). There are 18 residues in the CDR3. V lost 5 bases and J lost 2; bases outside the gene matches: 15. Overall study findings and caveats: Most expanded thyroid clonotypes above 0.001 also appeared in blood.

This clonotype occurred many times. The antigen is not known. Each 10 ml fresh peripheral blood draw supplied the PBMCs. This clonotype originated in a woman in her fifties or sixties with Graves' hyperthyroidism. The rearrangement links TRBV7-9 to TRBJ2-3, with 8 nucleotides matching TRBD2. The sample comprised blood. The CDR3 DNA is TGTGCCAGCAGCACCGCTTACGGGGGGGACACCCCCACAGATACGCAGTATTTT. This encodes CASSTAYGGDTPTDTQYF.